The next 26 T cell receptor beta chains were all read from a single sample in a study of blood T cell repertoires in COVID-19. Assay used: immunoSEQ multiplex PCR; TCRdb lists only in-frame clones, some missing. The table lists about 82,000 clones, roughly 86% of them singletons. Sequencing used peripheral blood. Receptor source: a man over 45 with active or convalescent COVID-19.

V usage is TRBV27 and J usage is TRBJ2-3; 12 bases match TRBD2. The length of the CDR3 is 16 residues. The junction had 8 bases not matched to a gene; V was cut back by 5 bases and J by 5 bases. Looked up from germline, CDR1 is MNHEY and CDR2 is SMNVEV (reference sequence). CDR3 protein: CASSPHLAGGKDTQYF. CDR3 bases: TGTGCCAGCAGTCCTCATCTAGCGGGGGGGAAAGATACGCAGTATTTT.

This clone has just a few counts. Since no conserved phenylalanine or tryptophan closes the CDR3, a read error is the likely cause. No DNA is shown, since the ends of the CDR3 on it are uncertain; the CDR3 is the one TCRdb lists. The rearrangement joins TRBV18 to TRBJ1-4; the D call of TRBD1 is as the table states it, not checked on the DNA. Germline V CDR1 and CDR2: KGHSH, LQKENI. A total of 11 residues make up the CDR3, ends included. The CDR3 here is CASSPRTGGEV.

V usage is TRBV28 and J usage is TRBJ1-6; D is possibly TRBD1 (6 bases). The V end was cut by 7 bases, the J end by 6 bases, with 13 bases between. Germline V gene lookup returns CDR1 MDHEN and CDR2 SYDVKM. The CDR3 contains 14 residues. The DNA of the CDR3 is TGTGCCAGCAACAGCCCAGGGGTTAATTCACCCCTCCACTTT. Translation gives CASNSPGVNSPLHF.

This clone was seen more than once but under ten times. This chain links TRBV24-1 with TRBJ2-7; D ambiguous. Germline-derived CDR1 and CDR2 are KGHDR and SFDVKD. The CDR3 covers 14 residues. V lost 6 bases, J lost 4 bases, and 15 bases lay in between. The CDR3: CATSTPQVGYEQYF. The CDR3 nucleotides read TGTGCCACCAGTACCCCCCAGGTCGGTTACGAGCAGTACTTC.

This chain joins TRBV29-1 and TRBJ1-2, with 8 bases that match TRBD1. CDR1 SQVTM and CDR2 ANQGSEA come from the germline V gene. The CDR3 extends over 15 amino acids. V was pared by 6 bases and J by 7 bases, with 16 bases of the junction left unmatched. The CDR3 sequence is CSVLPPLTGVGGYTF. The CDR3, as DNA: TGCAGCGTCCTCCCCCCGCTGACAGGGGTGGGTGGCTACACCTTC.

The chain uses TRBV7-8 and TRBJ2-2, with 10 nucleotides matching TRBD2. Losses at the gene ends were 2 bases for V and 4 bases for J; bases not matched to a gene: 10. The CDR3 extends over 18 amino acids. From germline, CDR1 is SGHVS and CDR2 FQNEAQ. The CDR3: CASSLRRLAGALTGELFF. CDR3 bases: TGTGCCAGCAGCTTAAGGAGGCTAGCGGGGGCCCTCACCGGGGAGCTGTTTTTT.

Only one count was recorded for this clone. The chain links TRBV29-1 to TRBJ1-3, with D unclear. Germline-derived CDR1 and CDR2 are SQVTM and ANQGSEA. The CDR3 runs 11 residues. V was cut by 6 bases and J by 0 bases, with 3 bases left in between. CDR3 region: CSVISGNTIYF. The CDR3 coding sequence is TGCAGCGTCATCTCTGGAAACACCATATATTTT.

The genes are TRBV25-1 and TRBJ2-5, with TRBD2 matching 12 bases. The germline CDR1 and CDR2 sequences are MGHDK and SYGVNS. The CDR3 covers 17 residues. The V segment lost 2 bases and the J segment 1 base; nucleotides outside the gene matches: 5. CDR3 nucleotide sequence: TGTGCCAGCAGTGAAACTAGCGGGGGGCTGGGCCAAGAGACCCAGTACTTC. This sequence encodes CASSETSGGLGQETQYF.

V gene TRBV12-3 or TRBV12-4 combines with J gene TRBJ1-5; the D is unclear. CDR3 length: 12 residues. Trimming shortened V by 8 bases and J by 3 bases, and 8 bases separated the two germline ends. The CDR3, as DNA: TGTGCCAGCCGGGAAGCCAATCAGCCCCAGCATTTT. Encoded protein: CASREANQPQHF.

This clone showed up just a few times. DNA for the CDR3: TGTGCCAGCAGTCCATGGACTAGCGGGGGTCTAACAGATACGCAGTATTTT. It translates to CASSPWTSGGLTDTQYF. V gene TRBV28 combines with J gene TRBJ2-3; 13 bases fit TRBD2. V dropped 5 bases and J dropped 3; count of bases not matched to a gene: 8. The CDR3 covers 17 residues. CDR1 and CDR2 (germline): MDHEN, SYDVKM.

V is TRBV2 and J is TRBJ1-1, with 11 bases that match TRBD1. CDR1 is SNHLY and CDR2 is FYNNEI in the germline V gene. CDR3 length equals 14 residues. V shed 6 bases, J shed 8 bases, and the junction held 8 bases outside the gene matches. CDR3 sequence: CASRAGTGGREAFF. The DNA of the CDR3 is TGTGCCAGCAGGGCCGGGACAGGGGGGCGGGAAGCTTTCTTT.

This clone was found once. The genes are TRBV4-1 and TRBJ2-1, with TRBD2 identical over 12 bases. The CDR3 spans 18 residues. CDR1 is MGHRA and CDR2 is YSYEKL in the germline V gene. Trimming took 0 bases from V and 7 from J; bases not matched to a gene: 10. CDR3 DNA sequence: TGCGCCAGCAGCCAAGATCCCGCCCTAGCGGGGGGGCCAAATGAGCAGTTCTTC. It encodes CASSQDPALAGGPNEQFF.

The chain combines TRBV4-3 with TRBJ2-5; tentatively, D is TRBD1 (5 bases). Germline CDR1 is LGHNA and CDR2 is YSLEER. Between the trimmed V and J ends, which lost 0 bases and 4 bases, there was a span of 12 bases. The CDR3 extends over 15 amino acids. CDR3 coding DNA: TGCGCCAGCAGCCAAGAAGGGGATGGGGCAGAGACCCAGTACTTC. Translating gives CASSQEGDGAETQYF.

The rearrangement joins TRBV6-5 to TRBJ2-7; tentative D call: TRBD1 (6 bases). V was cut by 8 bases and J by 0 bases, with 11 bases left in between. The CDR3 sequence is 13 residues long. Germline-derived CDR1 and CDR2 are MNHEY and SVGAGI. DNA for the CDR3: TGTGCCAGCGGCGGACAGAACTCCTACGAGCAGTACTTC. As protein: CASGGQNSYEQYF.

The chain uses TRBV28 and TRBJ2-3, with 8 bases identical to TRBD2. Germline CDR1 is MDHEN and CDR2 is SYDVKM. This CDR3 contains 15 residues. V trimming: 8 bases; J trimming: 5 bases; junction bases outside the gene matches: 12. The CDR3 DNA reads as TGTGCCAGCCTTTCGGACGGGGGGGCATTAGATACGCAGTATTTT. This translates into CASLSDGGALDTQYF.

The chain has TRBV7-2 and TRBJ2-4, with 8 bases aligning to TRBD1. The CDR3 contains 14 residues. Germline V CDR1 and CDR2: SGHTA, FQGNSA. The J segment lost 8 bases and the V segment lost 5 bases, leaving 8 bases of the junction unmatched. The CDR3 is CASSPGTGDDIQYF. CDR3 nucleotide sequence: TGTGCCAGCAGCCCCGGGACAGGCGACGACATTCAGTACTTC. The full variable domain, in which reference TRBV7-2 and TRBJ2-4 provide the parts outside the CDR3, is GAGVSQSPSNKVTEKGKDVELRCDPISGHTALYWYRQSLGQGLEFLIYFQGNSAPDKSGLPSDRFSAERTGGSVSTLTIQRTQQEDSAVYLCASSPGTGDDIQYFGAGTRLSVL.

DNA of the CDR3: TGTGCCAGCAGCTTGGGGGTCCTAGGCAATCAGCCCCAGCATTTT. Protein: CASSLGVLGNQPQHF. J is TRBJ1-5 and V is TRBV5-8; D not resolved. V was pared by 0 bases and J by 2 bases, with 9 bases between. The germline V gene has CDR1 SGHTS and CDR2 YDEGEE. This CDR3 has 15 residues. Filled out from reference TRBV5-8 and TRBJ1-5, the complete variable domain reads EAGVTQSPTHLIKTRGQQATLRCSPISGHTSVYWYQQALGLGLQFLLWYDEGEERNRGNFPPRFSGRQFPNYSSELNVNALELEDSALYLCASSLGVLGNQPQHFGDGTRLSIL.

The V call is TRBV9, the J call TRBJ1-4; D gene ambiguous. Trimming shortened V by 2 bases and J by 0 bases, and 5 bases separated the two germline ends. The CDR3 runs 14 residues. Germline V lookup: CDR1 SGDLS, CDR2 YYNGEE. The CDR3 loop is CASSVDSTNEKLFF. The DNA for the CDR3 is TGTGCCAGCAGCGTCGACTCAACTAATGAAAAACTGTTTTTT.

The chain carries TRBV13 and TRBJ1-3; maybe TRBD1 (6 bases). Germline V lookup: CDR1 PRHDT, CDR2 FYEKMQ (reference sequence). V was clipped by 5 bases and J by 3 bases, with 14 bases between them. The CDR3 covers 15 residues. As DNA, the CDR3 is TGTGCCAGCAGCCTTCAGAGCAGGGGTGGAAACACCATATATTTT. Residues: CASSLQSRGGNTIYF.

This sequence joins TRBV5-1 and TRBJ1-6; 9 bases agree with TRBD1. This CDR3 has 16 amino acids. CDR1 and CDR2 from the germline V gene are SGHRS and YFSETQ. The V gene end was trimmed by 0 bases and the J gene end by 8 bases; junction bases not matched to a gene: 6. CDR3 loop: CASSLAPTGGDSPLHF. CDR3 in DNA: TGCGCCAGCAGCTTGGCCCCGACAGGGGGAGATTCACCCCTCCACTTT.

The chain uses TRBV3-1 (or the pseudogene TRBV3-2) and TRBJ1-4; maybe TRBD1 (6 bases). The CDR3 is 13 amino acids. Germline loops: CDR1 LGHDT, CDR2 YNNKEL (reference sequence). The V end lost 7 bases, the J end lost 8 bases, and 14 bases lay between the germline ends. The CDR3 region is CASKGRGPEKLFF. The CDR3 nucleotides are TGTGCCAGCAAGGGCAGGGGTCCGGAAAAACTGTTTTTT.

The rearrangement uses TRBV10-3 and TRBJ2-7, with TRBD1 matching 7 bases. CDR3 length: 14 residues. The J segment lost 5 bases and the V segment lost 5 bases, leaving 9 bases of the junction unmatched. Germline V lookup: CDR1 ENHRY, CDR2 SYGVKD. The CDR3 DNA follows: TGTGCCATCAGTCTTCAGGGGGACCAAGACGAGCAGTACTTC. Translation gives CAISLQGDQDEQYF.

The rearrangement links TRBV5-1 to TRBJ2-7, with D perhaps matching TRBD1 (7 bases). Trimming removed 0 bases at V and 2 bases at J, with 9 bases between. CDR1 and CDR2 (germline): SGHRS, YFSETQ. The CDR3 covers 14 residues. In nucleotides, the CDR3 is TGCGCCAGCAGCTTGGCAGGGGGGACCTACGAGCAGTACTTC. Translating it yields CASSLAGGTYEQYF.

The DNA for the CDR3 is TGTGCCAGCTCAGTGACAGGGAACACTGAAGCTTTCTTT. This codes for CASSVTGNTEAFF. The genes are TRBV18 and TRBJ1-1; tentative D call: TRBD1 (6 bases). Per the germline V gene, CDR1 is KGHSH and CDR2 is LQKENI. The CDR3 contains 13 residues. V lost 5 bases, J lost 1 base, and 8 bases lay in between.

The chain links TRBV12-5 to TRBJ1-2, with 7 positions matching TRBD1. V dropped 4 bases and J dropped 4; count of bases not matched to a gene: 6. Germline V gene data show CDR1 as LGHNT and CDR2 as FRNRAP. The CDR3 runs to 14 residues. The CDR3: CASGSSGTVYGYTF. CDR3 sequence (DNA): TGTGCTAGTGGTTCCTCCGGGACAGTCTATGGCTACACCTTC.

The V gene is TRBV7-2, the J gene TRBJ1-5; 7 bases are a match to TRBD1. With V trimmed by 2 bases and J by 5 bases, 3 bases remained unmatched. CDR3 length: 14 amino acids. Germline CDR1 SGHTA, CDR2 FQGNSA. This chain's CDR3 is CASSLNRGYQPQHF. The CDR3 DNA is TGTGCCAGCAGCTTAAACAGGGGATATCAGCCCCAGCATTTT.